Listed below are T cell receptor beta chains from one sample, sequenced in a study of STAT5B mutations in CD4+ large granular lymphocyte leukemia. Profiling relied on immunoSEQ multiplex PCR, and the TCRdb table lists in-frame clones only, not all of them. Among around 47,000 clones listed, approximately 84% were seen once. Specimen: CD4+ T cells from blood buffy coats. The receptor set was obtained from a human donor in good health. Each CDR3 is given with its conserved first and last residue. A D gene is named only where the DNA matches it firmly. Only part of the rows carry a size: once, few, many, or a class if the clone is expanded.

>.|.|TRBJ2-1|TRBV27
TGTGCCAGCAGTTCCCTAGGCGGGGGCCTGTACAATGAGCAGTTCTTC
CASSSLGGGLYNEQFF
>.|.|TRBJ2-7|TRBV6-1
TGTGCCAGCCTCGGGCTCATTTGGGCCTCCTACGAGCAGTACTTC
CASLGLIWASYEQYF
>.|.|TRBJ1-1|TRBV5-1
TGCGCCAGCAGCTTGGAGGGGAACACTGAAGCTTTCTTT
CASSLEGNTEAFF
>.|.|TRBJ1-4|TRBV11-3
TGTGCCAGCAGCCGTACAGGAGTTGAAAAACTGTTTTTT
CASSRTGVEKLFF
>.|.|TRBJ1-1|TRBV11-2
TGTGCCAGCAGCTTAGACAGGAATGAAGCTTTCTTT
CASSLDRNEAFF
>.|.|TRBJ2-7|TRBV13
TGTGCCAGCAGCTTGCTAGCCCTACGCGAGCAGTACTTC
CASSLLALREQYF
>.|.|TRBJ2-2|TRBV7-3
TGTGCCAGCAGCCCCGCCCCTACGGTGACCGGGGAGCTGTTTTTT
CASSPAPTVTGELFF
>.|.|TRBJ1-2|TRBV7-3
TGTGCCAGCAGCCGTTCCGGGACGGAGTATGGCTACACCTTC
CASSRSGTEYGYTF
>.|few|TRBJ1-2|TRBV5-4
TGTGCCAGCAGCTTGGACCAGATCTATGGCTACACCTTC
CASSLDQIYGYTF
>.|.|TRBJ1-1|TRBV10-2
TGCGCCAGCAGTGAGTCGATTGGTGAAGCTTTCTTT
CASSESIGEAFF
>.|.|TRBJ1-5|TRBV7-6
TGTGCCAGCAGCTTCGAGGATCAGCCCCAGCATTTT
CASSFEDQPQHF
>TRBD2|.|TRBJ2-1|TRBV7-9
TGTGCCAGCAGTTCCGGGACTAGCGGGAGGGAGCAGTTCTTC
CASSSGTSGREQFF
>.|.|TRBJ2-5|TRBV14
TGTGCCAGCAGCCTGTCTGGAAAACAAGAGACCCAGTACTTC
CASSLSGKQETQYF
>.|.|TRBJ1-2|TRBV4-1
TGCGCCAGCAGCCATCGTAAGGGATCGGACTATGGCTACACCTTC
CASSHRKGSDYGYTF
>.|.|TRBJ1-6|TRBV5-7
TGTGCCAGCAGTCTCGACAGCGACCTGAGCTCCTATAATTCACCCCTCCACTTT
CASSLDSDLSSYNSPLHF
>.|.|TRBJ2-1|TRBV5-6
TGTGCCAGCAGCTTATCCATCAATGAGCAGTTCTTC
CASSLSINEQFF
>TRBD1|.|TRBJ1-1|TRBV9
TGTGCCAGCAGCGTATTAACAGGGGACACTGAAGCTTTCTTT
CASSVLTGDTEAFF
>.|.|TRBJ2-6|TRBV6-4
TGTGCCAGCCCACAGTGCACCCTACCTGGGGCCAACGTCCTGACTTTC
CASPQCTLPGANVLTF
>TRBD1|.|TRBJ1-1|TRBV23-1
TGCGCCAGCAGTCAGTCAGGGGGAGTTACTGAAGCTTTCTTT
CASSQSGGVTEAFF
>.|.|TRBJ2-7|TRBV18
TGTGCCAGCTCCCCAATAGGCGCTAGCAACGAGCAGTACTTC
CASSPIGASNEQYF
>.|.|TRBJ1-1|TRBV19
TGTGCCAGTAGTATAGAGGTCCAGGGCGAAGCTTTCTTT
CASSIEVQGEAFF
>.|.|TRBJ2-5|TRBV9
TGTGCCAGCAGCGTATCGACAGCCGCGGAGACCCAGTACTTC
CASSVSTAAETQYF
>.|.|TRBJ2-3|TRBV2
TGTGCCAGCAGAAGCGGAGGGGGAGGGGGCACAGATACGCAGTATTTT
CASRSGGGGGTDTQYF
>.|.|TRBJ2-7|TRBV6-6
TGTGCCAGCATCCCAAGCTACGAGCAGTACTTC
CASIPSYEQYF
>TRBD1|.|TRBJ2-1|TRBV2
TGTGCCAGCAGCGACCGGGACAGGGGAGGGAATGAGCAGTTCTTC
CASSDRDRGGNEQFF
>.|.|TRBJ1-4|TRBV12-5
TGTGCTAGTGGTTTGAACCATTATCTATTTTTT
CASGLNHYLFF
>.|.|TRBJ2-3|TRBV14
TGTGCCAGCAGCCAAGATTTTGTAGGCTCCCACACAGATACGCAGTATTTT
CASSQDFVGSHTDTQYF
>TRBD2|.|TRBJ2-1|TRBV5-4
TGTGCCAGCAGCTGGGACGTACGGGGAGGGAATGAGCAGTTCTTC
CASSWDVRGGNEQFF
>.|.|TRBJ2-7|TRBV7-8
TGTGCCAGCAGCTTAGCGCTAAGTGCCAGGGTGGGCGAGCAGTACTTC
CASSLALSARVGEQYF
>TRBD2|.|TRBJ2-3|TRBV9
TGTGCCAGCAGCGTAGCGGGACTACCCAGAGGGGATACGCAGTATTTT
CASSVAGLPRGDTQYF
>.|.|TRBJ1-1|TRBV18
TGTGCCAGCTCACCACCGAGCCAGAACACTGAAGCTTTCTTT
CASSPPSQNTEAFF
>.|.|TRBJ2-3|TRBV2
TGTGCCAGCAACTTAGGCAGCAGCACAGATACGCAGTATTTT
CASNLGSSTDTQYF
>.|few|TRBJ2-2|TRBV2
TGTGCCAGCCTCTTAGGGGGCACCGGGGAGCTGTTTTTT
CASLLGGTGELFF
>TRBD2|.|TRBJ2-1|TRBV5-4
TGTGCCAGCAGCTTCCGTTCGGGGGGAGACAATGAGCAGTTCTTC
CASSFRSGGDNEQFF
>TRBD1|once|TRBJ1-2|TRBV6-5
TGTGCCTCCCGGGGGAGGGGGCGATATGGCTACACCTTC
CASRGRGRYGYTF
>.|.|TRBJ2-7|TRBV5-6
TGTGCCAGCAGCTTGGCCGGGACATTAGACAAATACGAGCAGTACTTC
CASSLAGTLDKYEQYF
>.|.|TRBJ1-1|TRBV10-1
TGCGCCAGCAAGGACGAAGCTTTCTTT
CASKDEAFF
>TRBD2|.|TRBJ2-2|TRBV5-4
TGTGCCAGCAGCTTGGCCGGTGCGACTAGCGCCGGGGAGCTGTTTTTT
CASSLAGATSAGELFF
>.|.|TRBJ2-5|TRBV29-1
TGCAGCGTTGGACAGGAAGAGACCCAGTACTTC
CSVGQEETQYF
>.|medium-sized|TRBJ1-5|TRBV21-1
TGTGCCAGCAGCAAAGACGGTAGCAATCAGCCCCAGCATTTT
CASSKDGSNQPQHF
>.|.|TRBJ2-2|TRBV19
TGTGCCAGTAGTAGGAAACCGGGACTCAACACCGGGGAGCTGTTTTTT
CASSRKPGLNTGELFF
>.|few|TRBJ1-2|TRBV5-4
TGTGCCAGCAGCTTGAGGACAGTCTATGGCTACACCTTC
CASSLRTVYGYTF
>.|.|TRBJ1-3|TRBV5-4
TGTGCCAGCAGCCGGACCGGCCGCGGAAACACCATATATTTT
CASSRTGRGNTIYF
>TRBD1|once|TRBJ1-2|TRBV18
TGTGCCAGCTCACAGGAGACAGGGGGCTATGGCTACACCTTC
CASSQETGGYGYTF
>TRBD2|.|TRBJ2-7|TRBV5-1
TGCGCCAGCAGCGGGGGGGATTACTACGAGCAGTACTTC
CASSGGDYYEQYF
>TRBD2|.|TRBJ2-1|TRBV7-9
TGTGCCAGCAGCTTAGTTCGGGGGGGAAAGGACAATGAGCAGTTCTTC
CASSLVRGGKDNEQFF
>TRBD2|.|TRBJ2-7|TRBV7-9
TGTGCCAGCAGCTGGACTAGCGGGAGGGCCTACGAGCAGTACTTC
CASSWTSGRAYEQYF
>.|.|TRBJ2-7|TRBV6-5
TGTGCCAGCAGTTACGAGGCATCCTACGAGCAGTACTTC
CASSYEASYEQYF
>.|.|TRBJ1-4|TRBV19
TGTGCCAGTAGTACGGGGAGTGGTAATGAAAAACTGTTTTTT
CASSTGSGNEKLFF
>.|.|TRBJ2-7|TRBV16
TGTGCCAGCAGCCAAGTTTGGGGTTCCGAAACCTACGAGCAGTACTTC
CASSQVWGSETYEQYF
>TRBD2|.|TRBJ2-4|TRBV7-2
TGTGCCAGCAGCCAGACTAGCGGGAGGGGAGGTCACATTCAGTACTTC
CASSQTSGRGGHIQYF
>.|.|TRBJ2-1|TRBV18
TGTGCCAGCTCAAAAGGACTGATGTCCTACAATGAGCAGTTCTTC
CASSKGLMSYNEQFF
>.|.|TRBJ1-1|TRBV6-5
TGTGCCAGCATCCCTCCCGGGACTCGCTACGCTGAAGCTTTCTTT
CASIPPGTRYAEAFF
>.|.|TRBJ2-1|TRBV18
TGTGCCAGCTCACCACTAGCGGCCTCCTACAATGAGCAGTTCTTC
CASSPLAASYNEQFF
>.|few|TRBJ1-5|TRBV6-5
TGTGCCAGCAGGACGGGACTCAATCAGCCCCAGCATTTT
CASRTGLNQPQHF
>.|.|TRBJ2-5|TRBV10-1
TGCGCCAGCAGTGATGAAACTAGCCAAGAGACCCAGTACTTC
CASSDETSQETQYF
>TRBD2|once|TRBJ2-1|TRBV5-1
TGCGCCAGCAGCTTGCCGTTAGCGGGGGGCATGGATGAGCAGTTCTTC
CASSLPLAGGMDEQFF
>.|.|TRBJ1-5|TRBV19
TGTGCCAGTAGTATGGCGAGCGGGAGAAATGGCAATCAGCCCCAGCATTTT
CASSMASGRNGNQPQHF
>.|.|TRBJ1-6|TRBV6-1
TGTGCCAGCAGCGAACGCCTTAATTCACCCCTCCACTTT
CASSERLNSPLHF
>.|.|TRBJ1-5|TRBV5-1
TGCGCCAGCAGCTTTTCTTCCGGGAGCAATCAGCCCCAGCATTTT
CASSFSSGSNQPQHF